The 3 T cell receptor beta chains below come from one sample, sequenced in a study of blood T cell repertoires in COVID-19. Sequencing used immunoSEQ multiplex PCR; TCRdb keeps in-frame clones, though not all of them. The profile covers just over 7,500 clones, with around 67% appearing a single time and 15% to 20% taken by the ten largest. Input material: peripheral blood. These receptors came from a human donor in a cohort sampled during active COVID-19.

The chain recombines TRBV6-6 with TRBJ1-5, with 8 positions matching TRBD1. Looked up from germline, CDR1 is MNHNY and CDR2 is SVGAGI (reference sequence). The ends lost 6 bases at V and 4 bases at J; junction bases unmatched: 8. This CDR3 is 15 amino acids long. In nucleotides, the CDR3 is TGTGCCAGCAGGCAAGACAGGGGAGCGAATCAGCCCCAGCATTTT. Amino acid sequence: CASRQDRGANQPQHF.

This chain connects TRBV4-2 to TRBJ1-2; D call uncertain. With 1 base removed from V and 0 bases from J, the gap between germline ends came to 18 bases. In germline, CDR1 is LGHNA, CDR2 YNFKEQ. This CDR3 has 18 amino acids. CDR3 in amino acids: CASSQGMTLNEANYGYTF. DNA of the CDR3: TGTGCCAGCAGCCAAGGAATGACACTGAACGAAGCTAACTATGGCTACACCTTC.

The CDR3, as DNA: TGCGCCAGCAGCTTTGATGGGCCCCACCAGGGTGAAAAACTGTTTTTT. This encodes CASSFDGPHQGEKLFF. The chain employs TRBV5-1 and TRBJ1-4, with D tentatively TRBD1 (5 bases). V lost 2 bases to trimming and J lost 7 bases, with 18 bases between them. Germline V gene data show CDR1 as SGHRS and CDR2 as YFSETQ. The CDR3 consists of 16 residues.